The clone carrying this T cell receptor beta chain came up a few times. Antigen unknown. The CDR3 is 15 residues long. V lost 0 bases, J lost 8 bases, and 13 bases lay in between. CDR1 is KGHSH and CDR2 is LQKENI in the germline V gene. This specimen belongs to a study of beta chain features in type 1 diabetes. Study-wide results and caveats: Shortening of TCRB CDR3s, moderate but significant, appeared in all four CD4+ subsets of Type 1 diabetes patients.

Expressed TCRB transcripts got sequenced, as all isolated RNA was reverse transcribed. The protocol was immunoSEQ multiplex PCR, while the TCRdb copy is restricted to in-frame clones and leaves out a portion. This table holds about 650,000 clones, around 12% found once. The chain employs TRBV18 and TRBJ2-2; D call uncertain. Sequenced material: naive CD4+ T cells from blood. The source is a man aged 25 to 40 with type 1 diabetes. CDR3 sequence reads: CASSPPSTTQGELFF. DNA for the CDR3: TGTGCCAGCTCACCACCAAGTACTACTCAGGGGGAGCTGTTTTTT. The whole variable domain, remainder taken from reference TRBV18 and TRBJ2-2, is NAGVMQNPRHLVRRRGQEARLRCSPMKGHSHVYWYRQLPEEGLKFMVYLQKENIIDESGMPKERFSAEFPKEGPSILRIQQVVRGDSAAYFCASSPPSTTQGELFFGEGSRLTVL.